This entry is about one TCR beta chain. Its antigen is currently unknown. Sequenced by immunoSEQ multiplex PCR; TCRdb stores in-frame clones only, minus some. The sample lists around 2,000,000 clones, around 96% occurring once. This sample is drawn from a study of shared clonotypes between healthy human individuals. Across the study: Three plates were used per donor for CD4 naive, three for CD4 memory, two for CD8 naive and one for CD8 memory. Study-wide points: Non-shared clonotypes had lower generation probabilities than clonotypes shared by all four sorted-subset donors. Only blood was sampled; tissue repertoires likely differ.

CD8 cells regarded as naive lacked CD45RO, were positively chosen for CCR7, and omitted terminally differentiated effector memory CD45RA+ cells. Adult donors, all healthy and HIV-negative, had no recent acute infections or vaccinations. This CDR3 comprises 15 residues. The germline V gene encodes CDR1 SEHNR and CDR2 FQNEAQ (reference sequence). Deletions cut 4 bases from V and 2 bases from J, with 12 bases between. The source of this sequence is a man between 18 and 29 years old in good health. Sequencing was performed on naive CD8+ T cells sorted from blood. The chain joins TRBV7-9 to TRBJ2-1; tentative D call: TRBD1 (6 bases). CDR3 in amino acids: CASSSLQGTYNEQFF. Here the CDR3 DNA reads TGTGCCAGCAGCTCGCTACAGGGCACCTACAATGAGCAGTTCTTC.